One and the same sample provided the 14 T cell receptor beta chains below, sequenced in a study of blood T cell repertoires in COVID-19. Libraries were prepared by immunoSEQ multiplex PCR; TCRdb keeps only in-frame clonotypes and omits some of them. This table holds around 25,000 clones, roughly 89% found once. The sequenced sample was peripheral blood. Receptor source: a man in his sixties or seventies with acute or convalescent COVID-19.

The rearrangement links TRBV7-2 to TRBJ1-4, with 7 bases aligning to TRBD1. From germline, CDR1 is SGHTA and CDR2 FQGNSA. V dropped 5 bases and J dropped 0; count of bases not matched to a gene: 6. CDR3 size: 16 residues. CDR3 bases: TGTGCCAGCAGCGTCCAGGGGGGAACAACTAATGAAAAACTGTTTTTT. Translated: CASSVQGGTTNEKLFF.

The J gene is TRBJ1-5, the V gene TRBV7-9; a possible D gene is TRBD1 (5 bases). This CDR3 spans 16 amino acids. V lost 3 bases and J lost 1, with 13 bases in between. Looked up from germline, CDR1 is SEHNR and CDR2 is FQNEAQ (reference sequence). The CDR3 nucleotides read TGTGCCAGCAGCTTTGGCGGGGGTTTGAGCAATCAGCCCCAGCATTTT. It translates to CASSFGGGLSNQPQHF.

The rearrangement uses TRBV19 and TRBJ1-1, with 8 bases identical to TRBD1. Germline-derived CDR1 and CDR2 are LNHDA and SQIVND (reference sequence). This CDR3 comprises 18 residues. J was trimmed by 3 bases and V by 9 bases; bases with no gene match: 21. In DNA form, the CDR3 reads TGTGCCAGCACGGTCCTCCCGGGACAGGATCCCGCGGACACTGAAGCTTTCTTT. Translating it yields CASTVLPGQDPADTEAFF. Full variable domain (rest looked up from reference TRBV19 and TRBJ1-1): DGGITQSPKYLFRKEGQNVTLSCEQNLNHDAMYWYRQDPGQGLRLIYYSQIVNDFQKGDIAEGYSVSREKKESFPLTVTSAQKNPTAFYLCASTVLPGQDPADTEAFFGQGTRLTVV.

CDR3 nucleotides: TGTGCCAGCAGCTTGGAAACTAGCGGGACCGCAGATACGCAGTATTTT. Protein sequence: CASSLETSGTADTQYF. This chain uses TRBV5-4 with TRBJ2-3, with 10 bases matching TRBD2. The CDR3 spans 16 residues. V gave up 0 bases and J gave up 4 bases; unmatched junction bases: 5. Germline-derived CDR1 and CDR2 are SGHNT and YYREEE (reference sequence).

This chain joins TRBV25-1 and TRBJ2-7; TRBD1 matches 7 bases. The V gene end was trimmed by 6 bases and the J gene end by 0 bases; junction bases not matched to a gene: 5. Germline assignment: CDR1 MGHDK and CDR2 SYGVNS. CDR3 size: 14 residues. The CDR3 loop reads CASRGQASSYEQYF. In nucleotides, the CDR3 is TGTGCCAGCAGAGGACAGGCGAGCTCCTACGAGCAGTACTTC.

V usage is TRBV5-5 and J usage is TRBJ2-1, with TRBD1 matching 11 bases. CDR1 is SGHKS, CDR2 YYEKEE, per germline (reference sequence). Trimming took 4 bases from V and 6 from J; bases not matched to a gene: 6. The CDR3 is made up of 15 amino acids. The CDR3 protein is CASSIRTGGFNEQFF. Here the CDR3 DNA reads TGTGCCAGCAGCATACGGACAGGGGGCTTCAATGAGCAGTTCTTC.

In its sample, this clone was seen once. This CDR3 is CASSVGVFKDTQYF. Written as DNA, the CDR3 is TGTGCCAGCAGCGTAGGCGTTTTCAAAGATACGCAGTATTTT. The rearrangement links TRBV9 to TRBJ2-3; D call uncertain. Trimming left V 0 bases short and J 5 bases short, with 10 bases between. In germline, CDR1 is SGDLS, CDR2 YYNGEE. The CDR3 has 14 amino acids. Full variable domain (outside the CDR3, taken from reference TRBV9 and TRBJ2-3): DSGVTQTPKHLITATGQRVTLRCSPRSGDLSVYWYQQSLDQGLQFLIQYYNGEERAKGNILERFSAQQFPDLHSELNLSSLELGDSALYFCASSVGVFKDTQYFGPGTRLTVL.

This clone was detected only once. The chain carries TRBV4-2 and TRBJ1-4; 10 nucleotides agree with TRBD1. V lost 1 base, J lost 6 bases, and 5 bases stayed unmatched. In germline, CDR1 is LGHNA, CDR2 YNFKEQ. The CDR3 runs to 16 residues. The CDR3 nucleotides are TGTGCCAGCAGCCAAGGGGACAGGGGTGGGGATGAAAAACTGTTTTTT. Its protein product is CASSQGDRGGDEKLFF.

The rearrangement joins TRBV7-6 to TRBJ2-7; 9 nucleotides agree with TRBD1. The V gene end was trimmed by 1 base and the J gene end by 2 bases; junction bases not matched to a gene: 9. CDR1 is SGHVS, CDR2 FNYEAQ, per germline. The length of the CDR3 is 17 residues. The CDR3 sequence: CASSLEPATGGPYEQYF. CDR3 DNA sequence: TGTGCCAGCAGCTTAGAACCCGCGACAGGGGGACCCTACGAGCAGTACTTC.

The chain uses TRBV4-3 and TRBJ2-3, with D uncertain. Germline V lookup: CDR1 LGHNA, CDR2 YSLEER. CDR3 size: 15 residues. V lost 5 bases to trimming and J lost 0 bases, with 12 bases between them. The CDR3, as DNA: TGCGCCAGCAGCGTCCTGAGCGCGAGCACAGATACGCAGTATTTT. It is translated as CASSVLSASTDTQYF.

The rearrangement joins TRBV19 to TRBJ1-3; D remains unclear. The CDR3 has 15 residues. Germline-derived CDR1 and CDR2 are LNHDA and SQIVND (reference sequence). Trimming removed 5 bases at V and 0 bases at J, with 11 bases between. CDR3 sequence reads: CASSSTGYSGNTIYF. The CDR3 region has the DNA TGTGCCAGTAGTTCAACTGGTTACTCTGGAAACACCATATATTTT.

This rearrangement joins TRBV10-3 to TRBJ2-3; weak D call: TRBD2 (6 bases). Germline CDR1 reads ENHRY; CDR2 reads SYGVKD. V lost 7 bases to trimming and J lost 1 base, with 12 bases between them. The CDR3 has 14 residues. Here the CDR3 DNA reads TGTGCCATCACGGGTAGCGGACGCACAGATACGCAGTATTTT. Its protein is CAITGSGRTDTQYF.

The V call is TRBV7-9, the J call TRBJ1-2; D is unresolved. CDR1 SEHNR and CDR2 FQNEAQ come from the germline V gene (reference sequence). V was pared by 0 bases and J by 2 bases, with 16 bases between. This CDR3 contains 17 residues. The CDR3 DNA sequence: TGTGCCAGCAGCTTAGCGCTTTTATCGCCCGAGAACTATGGCTACACCTTC. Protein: CASSLALLSPENYGYTF. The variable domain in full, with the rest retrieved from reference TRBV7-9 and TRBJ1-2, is DTGVSQNPRHKITKRGQNVTFRCDPISEHNRLYWYRQTLGQGPEFLTYFQNEAQLEKSRLLSDRFSAERPKGSFSTLEIQRTEQGDSAMYLCASSLALLSPENYGYTFGSGTRLTVV.

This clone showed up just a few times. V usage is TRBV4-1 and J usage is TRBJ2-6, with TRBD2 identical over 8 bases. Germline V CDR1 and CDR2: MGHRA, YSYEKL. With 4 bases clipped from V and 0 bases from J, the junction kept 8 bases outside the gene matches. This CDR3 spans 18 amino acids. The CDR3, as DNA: TGCGCCAGCAGCCGAATAGCGGGGTCAAACTCTGGGGCCAACGTCCTGACTTTC. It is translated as CASSRIAGSNSGANVLTF.